These 9 T cell receptor beta chains originate from one sample sequenced in a study of graft-versus-host responses after intestinal transplantation. Generated by immunoSEQ multiplex PCR, the TCRdb table keeps only in-frame clones and is missing some. The data show 85,000 to 100,000 clones, with 85% to 95% seen just once and approximately 0.07% held by the top ten. These receptors have no identified antigens. The sample consisted of unstimulated CD8+ T cells sorted from spleen or lymph node cells, taken before transplant. The source of these receptors is a human donor who was the organ donor for an intestinal transplant.

The V call is TRBV5-1, the J call TRBJ2-1; a weak D match, TRBD2 (6 bases). This CDR3 has 14 residues. V lost 7 bases and J lost 7, with 18 bases in between. Germline lookup yields CDR1 SGHRS and CDR2 YFSETQ. CDR3 amino acids: CASRTGTELNEQFF. The CDR3 nucleotides read TGCGCCAGCCGAACCGGGACTGAGTTGAATGAGCAGTTCTTC. The full variable domain, with the rest looked up from reference TRBV5-1 and TRBJ2-1, is KAGVTQTPRYLIKTRGQQVTLSCSPISGHRSVSWYQQTPGQGLQFLFEYFSETQRNKGNFPGRFSGRQFSNSRSEMNVSTLELGDSALYLCASRTGTELNEQFFGPGTRLTVL.

The chain employs TRBV29-1 and TRBJ1-2; no clear D. The ends were cut back, 3 bases at V and 6 bases at J, with 8 bases in the middle. Germline V gene sequence: CDR1 SQVTM, CDR2 ANQGSEA. CDR3 length: 11 residues. Written as DNA, the CDR3 is TGCAGCGTTGATCCGGGTCATGGCTACACCTTC. The encoded protein is CSVDPGHGYTF.

J is TRBJ2-2 and V is TRBV12-5; perhaps TRBD1 as D (5 bases). V was pared by 0 bases and J by 6 bases, with 11 bases between. The CDR3 has 15 amino acids. Germline values: CDR1 LGHNT, CDR2 FRNRAP. The CDR3 bases are TGTGCTAGTGGTTTGGTAGTGGGGCGCGCCGGGGAGCTGTTTTTT. This sequence encodes CASGLVVGRAGELFF.

In the case of this clone: One end of the junction does not line up with germline, which may come from a read error. V gene TRBV28 combines with J gene TRBJ1-1; D unclear. Germline CDR1 and CDR2: MDHEN and SYDVKM. This CDR3 comprises 13 residues. CDR3 sequence: CASTIASEVNPRF. The CDR3 DNA reads as TGTGCCAGCACGATAGCGTCGGAAGTTAATCCCCGATTT.

The chain employs TRBV9 and TRBJ2-5, with 7 bases aligning to TRBD1. CDR3 length equals 14 residues. CDR1 is SGDLS, CDR2 YYNGEE, per germline. Germline trimming cut 3 bases from V and 4 bases from J; bases unmatched to any gene: 6. The CDR3 DNA sequence: TGTGCCAGCAGCGGATTCGACAGGGCAGAGACCCAGTACTTC. This sequence encodes CASSGFDRAETQYF.

The rearrangement links TRBV28 to TRBJ1-4; TRBD1 is a possible D gene (5 bases). Trimming left V 3 bases short and J 6 bases short, with 14 bases between. The CDR3 spans 15 residues. Germline V gene data show CDR1 as MDHEN and CDR2 as SYDVKM. The CDR3 region has the DNA TGTGCCAGCAGTTTTTTGCGGCAGGGCCATGAAAAACTGTTTTTT. It codes for CASSFLRQGHEKLFF.

The chain uses TRBV30 and TRBJ1-1; D remains ambiguous. The CDR3 consists of 13 residues. The germline V gene encodes CDR1 GTSNPN and CDR2 SVGIG (reference sequence). The V end lost 2 bases, the J end lost 4 bases, and 11 bases lay between the germline ends. The DNA of the CDR3 is TGTGCCTGGAGTTGGCAGCCGGGCACTGAAGCTTTCTTT. Protein: CAWSWQPGTEAFF.

The chain combines TRBV5-1 with TRBJ1-2, with D uncertain. There are 11 residues in the CDR3. Germline CDR1 SGHRS, CDR2 YFSETQ. V lost 0 bases to trimming and J lost 14 bases, with 11 bases between them. CDR3 nucleotides: TGCGCCAGCAGCTTGGGGCGGGAGCAAACCTTC. Protein product: CASSLGREQTF.

The chain joins TRBV6-5 to TRBJ2-5, with 11 bases identical to TRBD2. The J segment lost 1 base and the V segment lost 5 bases, leaving 3 bases of the junction unmatched. The CDR3 runs 15 residues. Germline V lookup: CDR1 MNHEY, CDR2 SVGAGI. CDR3 amino acids: CASSASGGIQETQYF. The CDR3 nucleotides are TGTGCCAGCAGTGCTAGCGGGGGGATCCAAGAGACCCAGTACTTC.